The 8 T cell receptor beta chains below all came from one sample that was sequenced in a study of blood T cells in healthy people across ages. Primers used in a second PCR of about 7 to 12 cycles were a sample-barcoded 5' primer and a J-beta primer mix. Each CDR3 protein is one row after TCRdb ran MiXCR on the 5' RACE reads. The data hold fewer than 700,000 distinct CDR3 sequences, with approximately 40% observed a single time. The sample consisted of blood. The receptors stem from a man at least 80 years old in good health.

The J gene is TRBJ1-4, the V gene TRBV7-2, with D unclear. The V gene's germline CDR1 is SGHTA and CDR2 FQGNSA. The V end lost 5 bases, the J end lost 3 bases, and 13 bases lay between the germline ends. There are 15 residues in the CDR3. CDR3 in amino acids: CASSLSVVANEKLFF. The CDR3 bases are TGTGCCAGCAGCCTTTCGGTTGTGGCTAATGAAAAACTGTTTTTT. The variable domain in full, with the rest retrieved from reference TRBV7-2 and TRBJ1-4, is GAGVSQSPSNKVTEKGKDVELRCDPISGHTALYWYRQSLGQGLEFLIYFQGNSAPDKSGLPSDRFSAERTGGSVSTLTIQRTQQEDSAVYLCASSLSVVANEKLFFGSGTQLSVL.

This clonotype has only a few counts. The gene calls are TRBV29-1 and TRBJ2-3, with D unresolved. Germline V lookup: CDR1 SQVTM, CDR2 ANQGSEA. V dropped 4 bases and J dropped 0 bases, with 8 bases sitting between them. CDR3 length: 13 residues. CDR3 sequence: CSVVESSTDTQYF. The CDR3 region has the DNA TGCAGCGTTGTGGAGTCGAGCACAGATACGCAGTATTTT.

This clonotype came up many times. A much larger clone is a single base away; this may be a read error. The chain links TRBV7-2 to TRBJ2-7, with D possibly TRBD2 on 5 matching bases. The CDR3 contains 14 residues. Germline CDR1 and CDR2: SGHTA and FQGNSA. Deletions cut 5 bases from V and 7 bases from J, with 18 bases between. This chain's CDR3 is CASSLKGPGNEQYF. For the CDR3, the DNA is TGTGCCAGCAGCCTCAAGGGCCCGGGGAATGAGCAGTACTTC.

This clonotype was detected a few times. This chain joins TRBV6-5 and TRBJ2-7; 10 bases are a match to TRBD1. The CDR3 is 15 residues long. Germline V gene data show CDR1 as MNHEY and CDR2 as SVGAGI. V lost 6 bases and J lost 1; bases outside the gene matches: 6. The CDR3 DNA reads as TGTGCCAGCAGACTTGGACAGGGGGTATCCTACGAGCAGTACTTC. It specifies CASRLGQGVSYEQYF.

In the case of this clonotype: This may stem from a read error, because a much larger clone lies one nucleotide away. The chain is built from TRBV29-1 and TRBJ2-1; D not certain. The J call could be wrong; TRBJ2-7 is a better fit for the DNA end. Germline assignment: CDR1 SQVTM and CDR2 ANQGSEA. This CDR3 has 14 amino acids. The CDR3 bases are TGCAGCGTCGCCGTAATTGGACGAAACAATGAGCAGTACTTC. It translates to CSVAVIGRNNEQYF.

A word on this clonotype: The junction shows a germline mismatch at one end, possibly a read error. J is TRBJ2-2 and V is TRBV4-2; a weak D match, TRBD1 (6 bases). Germline V gives CDR1 LGHNA, CDR2 YNFKEQ. The length of the CDR3 is 15 residues. In DNA, the CDR3 is TGTGCCGGCAGCCCTGACAGGAGCAACACCGGGGAGCTGTTTTTT. Residues: CAGSPDRSNTGELFF.

At least ten counts were recorded for this clonotype. The chain is built from TRBV7-2 and TRBJ2-7, with a possible D match to TRBD2 (6 bases). Trimming left V 5 bases short and J 6 bases short, with 11 bases between. The germline gives CDR1 SGHTA, CDR2 FQGNSA. CDR3 length: 12 amino acids. CDR3 loop: CASSPTSFEQYF. CDR3 bases: TGTGCCAGCAGCCCCACTAGCTTCGAGCAGTACTTC.

The chain couples TRBV19 to TRBJ1-5; 10 bases map to TRBD1. V shed 3 bases and J 0 bases; nucleotides not matched to a gene: 2. The CDR3 spans 16 residues. From germline, CDR1 is LNHDA and CDR2 SQIVND (reference sequence). The chain's CDR3 is CASSIWTGGSNQPQHF. The CDR3 bases are TGTGCCAGTAGTATCTGGACAGGGGGTAGCAATCAGCCCCAGCATTTT.